The T cell receptor (beta chain) under discussion was sequenced for a study of cytomegalovirus exposure and HLA in healthy donors. Trimming pared 6 bases from V and 7 bases from J, leaving 10 bases between. CDR3 length equals 12 residues. Germline V gene lookup returns CDR1 MGHDK and CDR2 SYGVNS. This clone showed up just a few times. Its antigen is still unknown. Study results and caveats: Reports indicated that the classifier achieved high specificity and sensitivity in diagnosing cytomegalovirus status. In a later analysis, productive TCRs from donors in an Asian-associated ancestry cluster reportedly carried fewer N-insertions than the cohort mean.

PCR involved 60 Vbeta and 13 Jbeta primers. Profiling relied on immunoSEQ multiplex PCR, and the TCRdb table lists in-frame clones only, not all of them. This table holds approximately 130,000 clones, 60% to 80% found once. The source material was PBMCs. The receptor was derived from a man in his fifties in good health and CMV-seronegative. The gene calls are TRBV25-1 and TRBJ2-1; D is unclear. CDR3 protein: CASRRSGNEQFF. The CDR3 nucleotides read TGTGCCAGCAGAAGGTCAGGTAATGAGCAGTTCTTC.